The 11 T cell receptor beta chains below come from one sample, sequenced in a study of cytomegalovirus exposure and HLA in healthy donors. The PCR ran on 60 Vbeta and 13 Jbeta primers. Using immunoSEQ multiplex PCR, the repertoire was profiled, and TCRdb retains in-frame clones only, with some absent. The repertoire has approximately 100,000 clones, roughly 71% of them found once; the top ten carry about 11%. The sample was PBMCs. Every receptor here comes from a man between 40 and 49 years old in good health and CMV-seropositive.

The chain recombines TRBV11-2 with TRBJ2-1, with 10 bases lining up with TRBD2. This CDR3 comprises 16 residues. The germline V gene encodes CDR1 SGHAT and CDR2 FQNNGV. Germline trimming cut 5 bases from V and 3 bases from J; bases unmatched to any gene: 7. The CDR3 nucleotides read TGTGCCAGCAGCAGAGGACTAGCGGAATACTACAATGAGCAGTTCTTC. It translates to CASSRGLAEYYNEQFF.

The rearrangement uses TRBV6-1 and TRBJ2-3, with 10 bases aligning to TRBD2. J was trimmed by 4 bases and V by 5 bases; bases with no gene match: 6. Germline values: CDR1 MNHNS, CDR2 SASEGT. The CDR3 length is 15 residues. The CDR3 nucleotides are TGTGCCAGCAGTTTGTCTAGCGGGAGTGCAGATACGCAGTATTTT. This sequence encodes CASSLSSGSADTQYF.

The sample holds a few counts of this clone. J is TRBJ1-3 and V is TRBV28, with D perhaps matching TRBD1 (6 bases). Germline values: CDR1 MDHEN, CDR2 SYDVKM. The CDR3 is 12 amino acids. Between the trimmed V and J ends, which lost 6 bases and 8 bases, there was a span of 11 bases. This CDR3 is CASRENRDTIYF. In nucleotides, the CDR3 is TGTGCCAGCAGGGAGAACAGGGACACCATATATTTT.

The chain links TRBV19 to TRBJ1-2, with unresolved D. Germline loops: CDR1 LNHDA, CDR2 SQIVND (reference sequence). The V end was cut by 8 bases, the J end by 0 bases, with 25 bases between. The CDR3 has 18 amino acids. CDR3 nucleotides: TGTGCCAGTGGTAGCGGGGTGATTAAACTTCCTGCTAACTATGGCTACACCTTC. Protein sequence: CASGSGVIKLPANYGYTF.

The chain carries TRBV7-6 and TRBJ2-3; TRBD2 aligns across 9 bases. The CDR3 is 16 amino acids. With 4 bases clipped from V and 2 bases from J, the junction kept 7 bases outside the gene matches. Germline CDR1 SGHVS, CDR2 FNYEAQ. The CDR3 region has the DNA TGTGCCAGCAGCTCCGTAGCGGGGGAGGTCACAGATACGCAGTATTTT. This codes for CASSSVAGEVTDTQYF.

This rearrangement joins TRBV10-1 to TRBJ1-1; unclear D gene. CDR1 is WNHNN and CDR2 is SYGVQD in the germline V gene (reference sequence). The CDR3 has 11 amino acids. The V gene lost 3 bases and the J gene lost 4 bases, with 3 bases spanning the gap. The CDR3 here is CASSDGTEAFF. The CDR3 DNA reads as TGCGCCAGCAGTGACGGCACTGAAGCTTTCTTT.

The rearrangement links TRBV28 to TRBJ2-2; D possibly corresponds to TRBD1 (6 bases). Per germline, CDR1 MDHEN and CDR2 SYDVKM. The CDR3 is made up of 15 amino acids. V lost 6 bases and J 5 bases, leaving 16 bases between the germline ends. The CDR3 nucleotides read TGTGCCAGCAGGGCCCAGGGGAGTCGGACCGGGGAGCTGTTTTTT. As protein: CASRAQGSRTGELFF.

This chain uses TRBV25-1 with TRBJ2-2, with TRBD2 identical over 10 bases. The CDR3 sequence is 17 residues long. The ends lost 3 bases at V and 4 bases at J; junction bases unmatched: 8. Germline V CDR1 and CDR2: MGHDK, SYGVNS. The CDR3 DNA sequence: TGTGCCAGCAGTGACCACTCGCTAGCGGGAGTCACCGGGGAGCTGTTTTTT. It yields the protein CASSDHSLAGVTGELFF.

The chain has TRBV5-8 and TRBJ2-7; 12 nucleotides match TRBD1. Germline V CDR1 and CDR2: SGHTS, YDEGEE. The CDR3 spans 15 residues. V shed 4 bases and J 3 bases; nucleotides not matched to a gene: 5. CDR3 coding DNA: TGTGCCAGCAGCATGGGACAGGGGGCAGTCTACGAGCAGTACGTC. The encoded protein is CASSMGQGAVYEQYV.

This clone was observed a few times. The V and J genes are TRBV6-4 and TRBJ2-1, with TRBD1 matching over 8 bases. V lost 6 bases to trimming and J lost 5 bases; unmatched junction nucleotides: 3. CDR3 length equals 13 residues. Per germline, CDR1 MRHNA and CDR2 SNTAGT. The CDR3 DNA reads TGTGCCAGCAGCTTGGACAGGGACAATGAGCAGTTCTTC. Translation gives CASSLDRDNEQFF.

This clone was counted a few times. V is TRBV6-5 and J is TRBJ2-1; TRBD1 might be the D (5 bases). The CDR3 has 10 amino acids. CDR1 and CDR2 (germline): MNHEY, SVGAGI. V was clipped by 10 bases and J by 11 bases, with 12 bases between them. The CDR3 spells CATTSDKQFF. DNA of the CDR3: TGTGCCACCACCTCGGACAAGCAGTTCTTC.